A selection of T cell receptor beta chains follows, all from one sample in a study of tumor and adjacent non-tumor tissue in lung cancer. TCRdb analysed the multiplex PCR reads with MiXCR anew, one entry per CDR3 protein. The table has more than 75,000 distinct CDR3 sequences, roughly 80% seen once. The specimen was distant non-tumor lung tissue. These receptors were collected from a man between 60 and 70 years old with small cell lung cancer. Each CDR3 is given with its conserved first and last residue. The order of the fields is clone size, D gene, J gene, V gene, CDR3 DNA, CDR3 protein. D genes are given only for firm matches. A clone size is listed for some rows: how often the clone was seen (once, few, many), or a class if it is expanded.

NA | NA | TRBJ1-6 | TRBV13 | TGTGCCAGTAGCCAAAACTACGGAAGCTCCTATAATTCACCCGTCCACTTT | CASSQNYGSSYNSPVHF
NA | TRBD2 | TRBJ2-3 | TRBV29-1 | TGCAGCGTTGGCCGGGGTTGGGGGCTAGCGGGAGCAGCAAATACGCAGTATTTT | CSVGRGWGLAGAANTQYF
NA | TRBD2 | TRBJ2-3 | TRBV6-1 | TGTGCCAGTAGCTCCCTAGGAGCGGGACTCTTGGGCTCGGAGGAGCAGTATTTT | CASSSLGAGLLGSEEQYF
NA | NA | TRBJ1-3 | TRBV28 | TGTACCAGCAGTTCCTTGGGACATGGGGATGGAAACACCATATATTTT | CTSSSLGHGDGNTIYF
many | TRBD1 | TRBJ2-7 | TRBV6-6 | TGTGCCAGCAGGATGACAGGGGACATCCTCTCCTACGAGCAGTACTTC | CASRMTGDILSYEQYF
once | NA | TRBJ2-3 | TRBV11-2 | TGTGCCAGCAGTTTAGATTCTCTCAGTGAAGCGCAGTATTTT | CASSLDSLSEAQYF
NA | NA | TRBJ2-2 | TRBV4-1 | TGCGCCTGCAACAGCAGGGGAGCCTATACCGGGGAGCTGTTTTTT | CACNSRGAYTGELFF
NA | NA | TRBJ1-6 | TRBV6-5 | TGTGCCTGCAGTCAAAAAATCTCGGGCTATAATTCACCCCTCTACTTT | CACSQKISGYNSPLYF
once | TRBD2 | TRBJ2-1 | TRBV29-1 | TGCAGCGTTGCTGAGGGGCTAGCGGGCGGGAGCTCCTACAATGAGCAGTTCTTC | CSVAEGLAGGSSYNEQFF
NA | NA | TRBJ2-3 | TRBV5-5 | TGTGCCAGCAGCCTGCTGGAAGGAGATACGCAGTATTTT | CASSLLEGDTQYF
NA | TRBD2 | TRBJ2-6 | TRBV6-5 | TGTGCCAGCAGTTTAGCGGGGGCCAGCTCTGGGTCCAACGTCCTGACTTTC | CASSLAGASSGSNVLTF
NA | NA | TRBJ2-3 | TRBV11-2 | TGTGCCAGCAGCTTAACCGGGACAGATACGCAGTATTTT | CASSLTGTDTQYF
NA | TRBD2 | TRBJ2-3 | TRBV10-2 | TGCACCAGCAGTTCTACGGGACTAGCGGGAGTGGATACGCAATATTTT | CTSSSTGLAGVDTQYF
once | TRBD2 | TRBJ2-7 | TRBV29-1 | TGCAGCGTTGGGTCGGGGGGGACCTACGAGCAGTGTTTC | CSVGSGGTYEQCF
NA | NA | TRBJ2-2 | TRBV6-1 | TGTGCCGGACGCCAGGACAGGAACACCGGGGAGCTGTTTTTT | CAGRQDRNTGELFF
NA | TRBD2 | TRBJ2-1 | TRBV11-2 | TGTGCCAGAAGCTTAGGAGTAGCGGGAAGCTACTACTACAATGAGCAGTTTTTC | CARSLGVAGSYYYNEQFF
NA | NA | TRBJ2-7 | TRBV11-2 | TGTGCCAGCAGCCTAGGGGACTCGGAGCAGTACTTC | CASSLGDSEQYF
few | NA | TRBJ2-1 | TRBV10-2 | TGCGCCAGCAGTGATCCTAGGGTGGGTGAGCAGTTTTTC | CASSDPRVGEQFF
NA | TRBD2 | TRBJ2-3 | TRBV20-1 | TGCAGTGTTAACGTTAGGCTAGCGGCAAGCACAGATACGCAGTATTTT | CSVNVRLAASTDTQYF
NA | NA | TRBJ2-2 | TRBV6-6 | TGTACCAGCAGTTATTCGAACACCGGGGAGCTGTTTTTT | CTSSYSNTGELFF
many | NA | TRBJ2-2 | TRBV4-1 | TGCGCCAGCAGCCAAGAACGGGACACCGGGGAGCTGTTTTTT | CASSQERDTGELFF
NA | NA | TRBJ2-7 | TRBV4-2 | TGTGCCAGGAGCCAAGACCCGGAGGTCCATGAGCAGTACTTC | CARSQDPEVHEQYF
NA | NA | TRBJ1-2 | TRBV29-1 | TGCAGCGTTAATTCGGCGATTCGTGGCTACACCTTC | CSVNSAIRGYTF
NA | TRBD1 | TRBJ2-2 | TRBV6-1 | TGCGCCAGCAGTGCCTCAGGCGAGGGGGCCGGGAAGCTGTTTTTT | CASSASGEGAGKLFF
once | NA | TRBJ2-3 | TRBV29-1 | TGCGGCGTTGACCTATCGGCCCGTCGCACAGATACGCAGTATTTT | CGVDLSARRTDTQYF
NA | NA | TRBJ2-5 | TRBV12-3/TRBV12-4 | TGTGCCAGCAATTTAACGGGCAGGGAAGAGACCCAGTACTTC | CASNLTGREETQYF
once | NA | TRBJ2-7 | TRBV11-3 | TGTACAAGCAGCCAGGGGCCGGGATCGGTGATCGAGGAGTACTTC | CTSSQGPGSVIEEYF
NA | TRBD2 | TRBJ2-1 | TRBV5-5 | TGTGTCAGCAGCCGTGGATTAGCGGGAGATTTCAGTGAGCAGTTCTTC | CVSSRGLAGDFSEQFF
NA | TRBD2 | TRBJ2-1 | TRBV4-1 | TGCACCAGCAGCCAAGATCGACTAGCGGCCCACAGTGTGCAGTTCTTC | CTSSQDRLAAHSVQFF
NA | NA | TRBJ2-5 | TRBV7-3 | TGTGCCAGCAGCTTAATCGCGGAAGAGACCCAGTACTTC | CASSLIAEETQYF
NA | NA | TRBJ1-2 | TRBV30 | TGTGTCTGGGAGGACCGAGCTAAAGGTTATGGATACACCTTC | CVWEDRAKGYGYTF
NA | TRBD1 | TRBJ2-7 | TRBV6-5 | TGTGCCAGCAGTTACTCGGGCAGGGGGCGCGAGCAACACTTC | CASSYSGRGREQHF
NA | NA | TRBJ2-7 | TRBV6-5 | TGTGCCAGCAGTTCCCCCCGGGTAGGCTACAAGCAATACTTC | CASSSPRVGYKQYF
NA | TRBD2 | TRBJ2-1 | TRBV14 | TGTGCCAGCAGTCAAGCGGGACTAGCGGACAGTTCCTACAGTGAGCAGTTCTTC | CASSQAGLADSSYSEQFF
once | NA | TRBJ2-3 | TRBV28 | TGTGCCAACAGTTATGGGACGCGTTTTACAGATACGCAGTATTTT | CANSYGTRFTDTQYF
NA | NA | TRBJ2-3 | TRBV5-1 | TGCGCCAGCAGCTTGACGGGGAGTCAAGGCACAGATACGCAGAATTTT | CASSLTGSQGTDTQNF
NA | NA | TRBJ2-1 | TRBV12-3/TRBV12-4 | TGTGCCAGCACAGTGAGGCAGGGAATTAGTGGGCAGTTCTTC | CASTVRQGISGQFF
few | TRBD1 | TRBJ1-5 | TRBV28 | TGTGCCAGCATTTCGGGGACAGGGAATCAGCCCCAGCATTTT | CASISGTGNQPQHF
NA | NA | TRBJ2-1 | TRBV11-2 | TGTCCTAGCAGCTTAGGGGCGGCGGGCCTAAAGATCTTC | CPSSLGAAGLKIF
NA | NA | TRBJ2-1 | TRBV15 | TGTGCCACCAGCAGAGGAGCCTATCGGTATTACAATGAGCAGTTCTTC | CATSRGAYRYYNEQFF
few | NA | TRBJ2-1 | TRBV2 | TGTGCCAGCAGACCGGACTCACATCAGTTCTTC | CASRPDSHQFF
NA | TRBD1 | TRBJ2-5 | TRBV20-1 | TGCAGTGCTAGTCAGGGGACAGGGCAAGAGACCCAGTACTTC | CSASQGTGQETQYF
many | NA | TRBJ1-2 | TRBV4-1 | TGCGCCAGCAGCCAAGATGAGCAGGGTGGTTATGGCTACACCTTC | CASSQDEQGGYGYTF
NA | TRBD1 | TRBJ2-2 | TRBV5-1 | TGCGTCAGCACCCTGACAGGGGTCGGCACCGGGGAGCTGTCTTTT | CVSTLTGVGTGELSF
NA | NA | TRBJ2-2 | TRBV10-2 | TGCGCCAGCCGTGGAGGGGAATTAGCGAACACCAGGGAGTTGTTTTTT | CASRGGELANTRELFF
NA | NA | TRBJ2-1 | TRBV6-1 | TGTGGCAGCAGTGAAAGGAGCGGGTGCTACAATGAGCAGTTCTTC | CGSSERSGCYNEQFF
NA | TRBD2 | TRBJ2-7 | TRBV20-1 | TGCAGTGCTAGTGTGATTAGCGGGATTCCCGAGCAGTACTTC | CSASVISGIPEQYF
once | NA | TRBJ2-3 | TRBV6-1 | TGTGCCAGCAGTTCCCTAGGGGCGGGACTCATGGGCTCGGAGCAACAGTATTTT | CASSSLGAGLMGSEQQYF
NA | NA | TRBJ2-3 | TRBV11-2 | TGTGCGACCAGCTTAACGCCGGGGTACACAGATACGCAGTATTTT | CATSLTPGYTDTQYF